The TCR beta chain described here comes from a study of cytomegalovirus exposure and HLA in healthy donors. Study-wide results and limits: Altogether, 164 TCR beta chains were recorded as cytomegalovirus-associated.

Germline V gives CDR1 SNHLY, CDR2 FYNNEI. The CDR3 has 19 amino acids. J lost 4 bases, V lost 7 bases, and 21 bases had no gene match. The PCR was carried out with 60 Vbeta primers and 13 Jbeta primers. Repertoires were generated with immunoSEQ multiplex PCR, while TCRdb's copy carries only in-frame clones and drops some. The sample consists of roughly 130,000 clones, just under 80% of them appearing once. In regard to this clone: The antigen remains undetermined.

This receptor was obtained from a man aged 25-45 years in good health and CMV-seronegative. The sample comprised PBMCs. The J gene is TRBJ1-2, the V gene TRBV2, with TRBD1 matching over 10 bases. The CDR3 nucleotides read TGTGCCAGCATAGTTCGTTCATCTGTGCGGGACAGGGGTAGCTATGGCTACACCTTC. This gives the protein CASIVRSSVRDRGSYGYTF.